Listed below are T cell receptor beta chains from one sample, sequenced in a study of T cell responses to AZD1222 COVID-19 vaccine. Some clones are missing from TCRdb's copy, which holds only in-frame ones; the method was immunoSEQ multiplex PCR. Among about 85,000 clones listed, around 85% were seen once. Material: peripheral blood, obtained 28 days after the second AZD1222 dose. The receptors stem from an adult who received the AZD1222 COVID-19 vaccine. Both conserved end residues are part of each CDR3. A D gene is named only where the DNA matches it firmly. Only part of the rows carry a size: once, few, many, or a class if the clone is expanded.

CDR3 protein: CASSFQSGELFF
CDR3 DNA: TGTGCCAGCAGCTTCCAGAGCGGGGAGCTGTTTTTT
D gene: NA
clone size: NA
J gene: TRBJ2-2
V gene: TRBV11-2

CDR3 protein: CASSLPSGGGETQYF
CDR3 DNA: TGCGCCAGCAGCTTGCCCAGCGGGGGCGGAGAGACCCAGTACTTC
D gene: TRBD2
clone size: NA
J gene: TRBJ2-5
V gene: TRBV5-1

CDR3 protein: CASKLAGFAYEQYF
CDR3 DNA: TGTGCCAGTAAACTAGCGGGCTTCGCCTACGAGCAGTACTTC
D gene: TRBD2
clone size: few
J gene: TRBJ2-7
V gene: TRBV27

CDR3 protein: CASGGRGSGQETQYF
CDR3 DNA: TGTGCCAGCGGAGGCAGGGGGTCTGGACAAGAGACCCAGTACTTC
D gene: TRBD1
clone size: NA
J gene: TRBJ2-5
V gene: TRBV9

CDR3 protein: CASSSQGGRGLRTEAFF
CDR3 DNA: TGTGCCAGCAGCTCCCAAGGCGGCAGGGGGCTTAGAACTGAAGCTTTCTTT
D gene: TRBD1
clone size: NA
J gene: TRBJ1-1
V gene: TRBV7-9

CDR3 protein: CAISEGTGDSPLHF
CDR3 DNA: TGTGCCATCAGTGAGGGGACAGGGGATTCACCCCTCCACTTT
D gene: TRBD1
clone size: NA
J gene: TRBJ1-6
V gene: TRBV10-3

CDR3 protein: CATSDPGLGSYNEQFF
CDR3 DNA: TGTGCCACCAGTGACCCGGGACTAGGCTCCTACAATGAGCAGTTCTTC
D gene: TRBD2
clone size: NA
J gene: TRBJ2-1
V gene: TRBV24-1

CDR3 protein: CASSAPAGGPGELFF
CDR3 DNA: TGTGCCAGCAGCGCCCCGGCAGGGGGGCCCGGGGAGCTGTTTTTT
D gene: NA
clone size: NA
J gene: TRBJ2-2
V gene: TRBV6-5

CDR3 protein: CASSLIPLHGYTF
CDR3 DNA: TGTGCCAGCAGCCTTATTCCTCTACATGGCTACACCTTC
D gene: NA
clone size: NA
J gene: TRBJ1-2
V gene: TRBV9

CDR3 protein: CASSLSADRSYNEQFF
CDR3 DNA: TGCGCCAGCAGCTTGTCAGCGGACCGCTCCTACAATGAGCAGTTCTTC
D gene: NA
clone size: once
J gene: TRBJ2-1
V gene: TRBV5-1

CDR3 protein: CASSPRGSSYNEQFF
CDR3 DNA: TGTGCCAGCAGCCCCCGGGGCAGCTCCTACAATGAGCAGTTCTTC
D gene: NA
clone size: NA
J gene: TRBJ2-1
V gene: TRBV28

CDR3 protein: CASGLALAEQYF
CDR3 DNA: TGTGCTAGTGGTTTGGCACTAGCCGAGCAGTACTTC
D gene: NA
clone size: NA
J gene: TRBJ2-7
V gene: TRBV12-5

CDR3 protein: CASSLYGGDLNTGELFF
CDR3 DNA: TGTGCCAGCAGTTTATATGGGGGAGACCTGAACACCGGGGAGCTGTTTTTT
D gene: NA
clone size: once
J gene: TRBJ2-2
V gene: TRBV27

CDR3 protein: CASSEWTSDYNEQFF
CDR3 DNA: TGTGCCAGCAGCGAGTGGACTAGCGACTACAATGAGCAGTTCTTC
D gene: TRBD2
clone size: NA
J gene: TRBJ2-1
V gene: TRBV9

CDR3 protein: CASSEFRVRGETQYF
CDR3 DNA: TGTGCCAGCAGTGAATTTAGGGTCAGGGGAGAGACCCAGTACTTC
D gene: NA
clone size: once
J gene: TRBJ2-5
V gene: TRBV25-1

CDR3 protein: CASSASGRGQETQYF
CDR3 DNA: TGTGCCAGCAGCGCAAGCGGGAGGGGACAAGAGACCCAGTACTTC
D gene: TRBD2
clone size: NA
J gene: TRBJ2-5
V gene: TRBV9

CDR3 protein: CASSERNPGIYSNQPQHF
CDR3 DNA: TGTGCCAGCAGTGAAAGGAATCCGGGAATCTATAGCAATCAGCCCCAGCATTTT
D gene: NA
clone size: NA
J gene: TRBJ1-5
V gene: TRBV2

CDR3 protein: CASSYSSGTTGELFF
CDR3 DNA: TGTGCCAGCAGTTACTCATCAGGGACCACCGGGGAGCTGTTTTTT
D gene: NA
clone size: NA
J gene: TRBJ2-2
V gene: TRBV6-5

CDR3 protein: CASSYRLAGGETQYF
CDR3 DNA: TGTGCCAGCAGCTACCGACTAGCGGGAGGCGAGACCCAGTACTTC
D gene: TRBD2
clone size: NA
J gene: TRBJ2-5
V gene: TRBV7-8

CDR3 protein: CASSQGTSSLDTQYF
CDR3 DNA: TGTGCCAGCAGTCAAGGTACTAGCTCGTTAGATACGCAGTATTTT
D gene: NA
clone size: once
J gene: TRBJ2-3
V gene: TRBV5-6

CDR3 protein: CASYSTGTGILRGYTF
CDR3 DNA: TGTGCCAGTTATTCGACCGGGACAGGGATCCTTCGAGGCTACACCTTC
D gene: TRBD1
clone size: NA
J gene: TRBJ1-2
V gene: TRBV19

CDR3 protein: CASSQGKEAQNNEQFF
CDR3 DNA: TGCGCCAGCAGCCAAGGTAAGGAAGCTCAAAACAATGAGCAGTTCTTC
D gene: NA
clone size: NA
J gene: TRBJ2-1
V gene: TRBV4-3

CDR3 protein: CASSLVTRGELFF
CDR3 DNA: TGTGCCAGCAGTTTAGTCACGAGGGGGGAGCTGTTTTTT
D gene: NA
clone size: NA
J gene: TRBJ2-2
V gene: TRBV12-3/TRBV12-4

CDR3 protein: CASSLSQYSPNEKLFF
CDR3 DNA: TGTGCCAGCAGCCTTTCACAATACAGCCCTAATGAAAAACTGTTTTTT
D gene: NA
clone size: NA
J gene: TRBJ1-4
V gene: TRBV3-1/TRBV3-2

CDR3 protein: CSVESPGRDQHYGYTF
CDR3 DNA: TGCAGCGTTGAATCTCCCGGCCGGGACCAGCACTATGGCTACACCTTC
D gene: NA
clone size: NA
J gene: TRBJ1-2
V gene: TRBV29-1

CDR3 protein: CASSQDLQGGGTNNSPLHF
CDR3 DNA: TGCGCCAGCAGCCAAGATCTTCAGGGTGGGGGGACTAATAATTCACCCCTCCACTTT
D gene: NA
clone size: NA
J gene: TRBJ1-6
V gene: TRBV4-3

CDR3 protein: CASSNPGGNSPLHF
CDR3 DNA: TGTGCCAGTAGTAACCCCGGCGGGAATTCACCCCTCCACTTT
D gene: NA
clone size: NA
J gene: TRBJ1-6
V gene: TRBV19

CDR3 protein: CASSYQAGGETQYF
CDR3 DNA: TGTGCCAGCAGTTACCAAGCGGGGGGGGAGACCCAGTACTTC
D gene: TRBD2
clone size: NA
J gene: TRBJ2-5
V gene: TRBV6-5

CDR3 protein: CASSVKGLAGTDTQYF
CDR3 DNA: TGTGCCAGCAGCGTAAAGGGACTAGCGGGAACAGATACGCAGTATTTT
D gene: TRBD2
clone size: NA
J gene: TRBJ2-3
V gene: TRBV7-2

CDR3 protein: CASSRGQGSNQPQHF
CDR3 DNA: TGTGCCAGCAGCCGAGGGCAGGGAAGCAATCAGCCCCAGCATTTT
D gene: NA
clone size: NA
J gene: TRBJ1-5
V gene: TRBV6-5

CDR3 protein: CASSLALGGVEKLFF
CDR3 DNA: TGTGCCAGCAGCTTAGCGTTAGGTGGAGTTGAAAAACTGTTTTTT
D gene: NA
clone size: NA
J gene: TRBJ1-4
V gene: TRBV7-9